The following is a TCR beta chain sequence with its context. Participants were aged about 18 to 95 years, lived in around 25 US areas, and enrolled virtually. The data were taken from a study of blood T cell repertoires in COVID-19. The V and J ends lost 6 bases and 1 base, in that order; junction bases with no gene match: 8. This CDR3 has 15 residues. CDR1 and CDR2 from the germline V gene are MNHEY and SVGAGI. Produced via immunoSEQ multiplex PCR; TCRdb's table is partial and in-frame only. Of some 490,000 clones in the sample, about 85% were seen once. The V gene is TRBV6-5, the J gene TRBJ1-1; 7 bases agree with TRBD1. This TCR was recovered from a woman aged 55 to 70 who had recovered from COVID-19. Sequenced: PBMCs or T cells enriched from blood (not recorded which). The CDR3 here is CASSWGQLANTEAFF. The CDR3 bases are TGTGCCAGCAGCTGGGGACAGCTCGCGAACACTGAAGCTTTCTTT.